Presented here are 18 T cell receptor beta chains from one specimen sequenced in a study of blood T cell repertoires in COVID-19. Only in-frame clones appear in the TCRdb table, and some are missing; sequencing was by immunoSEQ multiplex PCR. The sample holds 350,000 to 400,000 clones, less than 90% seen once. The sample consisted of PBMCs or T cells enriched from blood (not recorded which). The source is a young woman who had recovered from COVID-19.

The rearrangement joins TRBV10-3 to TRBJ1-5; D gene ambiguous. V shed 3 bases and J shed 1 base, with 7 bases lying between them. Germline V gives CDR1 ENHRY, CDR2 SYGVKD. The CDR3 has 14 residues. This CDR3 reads CAISDNRSNQPQHF. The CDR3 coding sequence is TGTGCCATCAGTGATAATCGGAGCAATCAGCCCCAGCATTTT.

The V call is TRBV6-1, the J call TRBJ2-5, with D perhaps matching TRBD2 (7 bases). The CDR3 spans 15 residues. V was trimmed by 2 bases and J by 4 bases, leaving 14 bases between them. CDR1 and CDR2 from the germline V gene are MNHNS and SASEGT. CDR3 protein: CASSEPTGGGETQYF. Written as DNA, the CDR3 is TGTGCCAGCAGTGAACCCACGGGGGGCGGAGAGACCCAGTACTTC.

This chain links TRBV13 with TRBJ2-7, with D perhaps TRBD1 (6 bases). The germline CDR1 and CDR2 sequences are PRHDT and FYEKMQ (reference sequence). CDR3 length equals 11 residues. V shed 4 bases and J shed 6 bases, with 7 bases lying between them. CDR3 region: CASSSQGEQYF. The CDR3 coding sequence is TGTGCCAGCAGCTCACAGGGCGAGCAGTACTTC.

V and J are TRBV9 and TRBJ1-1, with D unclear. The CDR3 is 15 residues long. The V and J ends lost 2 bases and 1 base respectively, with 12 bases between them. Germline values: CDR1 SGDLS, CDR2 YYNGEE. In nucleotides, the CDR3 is TGTGCCAGCAGCGTGTCAAACGGTCAGAACACTGAAGCTTTCTTT. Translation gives CASSVSNGQNTEAFF. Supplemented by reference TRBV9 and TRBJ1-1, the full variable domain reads DSGVTQTPKHLITATGQRVTLRCSPRSGDLSVYWYQQSLDQGLQFLIQYYNGEERAKGNILERFSAQQFPDLHSELNLSSLELGDSALYFCASSVSNGQNTEAFFGQGTRLTVV.

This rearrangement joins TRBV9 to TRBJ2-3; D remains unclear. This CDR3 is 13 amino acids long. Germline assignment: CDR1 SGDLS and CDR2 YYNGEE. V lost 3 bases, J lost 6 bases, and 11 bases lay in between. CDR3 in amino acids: CASSALGLDTQYF. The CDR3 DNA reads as TGTGCCAGCAGCGCCCTAGGCTTGGATACGCAGTATTTT.

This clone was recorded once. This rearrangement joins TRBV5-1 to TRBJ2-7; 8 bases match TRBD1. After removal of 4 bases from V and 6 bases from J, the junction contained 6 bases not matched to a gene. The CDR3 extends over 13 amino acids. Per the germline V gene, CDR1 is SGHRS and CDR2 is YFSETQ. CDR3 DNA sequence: TGCGCCAGCAGCCCTCAGGGGGCCCTCGAGCAGTACTTC. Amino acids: CASSPQGALEQYF.

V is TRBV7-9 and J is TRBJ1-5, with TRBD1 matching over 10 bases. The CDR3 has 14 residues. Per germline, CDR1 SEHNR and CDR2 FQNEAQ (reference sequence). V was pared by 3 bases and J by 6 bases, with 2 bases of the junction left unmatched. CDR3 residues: CASSFGQGGQPQHF. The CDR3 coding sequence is TGTGCCAGCAGCTTCGGACAGGGGGGTCAGCCCCAGCATTTT.

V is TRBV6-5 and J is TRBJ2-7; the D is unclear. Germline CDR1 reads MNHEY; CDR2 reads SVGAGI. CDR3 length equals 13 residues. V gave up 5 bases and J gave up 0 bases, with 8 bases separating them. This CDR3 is CASSPTVSYEQYF. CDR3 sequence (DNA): TGTGCCAGCAGTCCTACCGTCTCCTACGAGCAGTACTTC.

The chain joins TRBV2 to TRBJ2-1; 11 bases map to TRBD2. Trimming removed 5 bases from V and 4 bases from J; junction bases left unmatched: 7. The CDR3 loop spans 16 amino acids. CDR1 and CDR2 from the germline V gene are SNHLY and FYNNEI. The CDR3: CASSPLRTSGYNEQFF. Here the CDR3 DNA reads TGTGCCAGCAGTCCCCTCCGGACTAGCGGGTACAATGAGCAGTTCTTC.

The CDR3 reads CASSTWTDQETQYF. CDR3 nucleotides: TGTGCCAGCAGTACGTGGACAGACCAAGAGACCCAGTACTTC. This rearrangement joins TRBV3-1 (or the pseudogene TRBV3-2) to TRBJ2-5; possible D gene TRBD1, 6 bases. Germline CDR1 is LGHDT and CDR2 is YNNKEL (reference sequence). The V gene lost 6 bases and the J gene lost 0 bases, with 11 bases spanning the gap. This CDR3 is built from 14 residues.

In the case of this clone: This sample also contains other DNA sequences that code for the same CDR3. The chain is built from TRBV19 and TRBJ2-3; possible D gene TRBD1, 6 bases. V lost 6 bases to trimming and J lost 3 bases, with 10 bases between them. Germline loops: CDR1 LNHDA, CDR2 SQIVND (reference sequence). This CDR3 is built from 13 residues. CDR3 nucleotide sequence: TGTGCCAGTAGGCCAAGGGGGACAGATACGCAGTATTTT. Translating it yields CASRPRGTDTQYF.

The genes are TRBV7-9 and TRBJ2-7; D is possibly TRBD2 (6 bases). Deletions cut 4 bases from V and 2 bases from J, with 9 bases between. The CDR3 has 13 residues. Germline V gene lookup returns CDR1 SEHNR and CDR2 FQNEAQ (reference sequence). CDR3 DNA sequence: TGTGCCAGCAGCTCACCGGGAGCCTACGAGCAGTACTTC. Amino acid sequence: CASSSPGAYEQYF.

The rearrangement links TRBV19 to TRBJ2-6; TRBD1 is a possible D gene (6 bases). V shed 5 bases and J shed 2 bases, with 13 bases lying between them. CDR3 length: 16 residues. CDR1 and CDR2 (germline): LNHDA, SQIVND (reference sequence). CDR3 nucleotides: TGTGCCAGTAGTGACTCCAGGGGCACTGGGGCCAACGTCCTGACTTTC. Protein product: CASSDSRGTGANVLTF.

This CDR3 is CASSSPGQGKYEQYF. The CDR3 DNA reads TGTGCCAGCAGTTCCCCCGGACAGGGGAAGTACGAGCAGTACTTC. The V call is TRBV28, the J call TRBJ2-7; 9 nucleotides line up with TRBD1. This CDR3 is 15 amino acids long. Germline CDR1 MDHEN, CDR2 SYDVKM. J was trimmed by 4 bases and V by 4 bases; bases with no gene match: 8.

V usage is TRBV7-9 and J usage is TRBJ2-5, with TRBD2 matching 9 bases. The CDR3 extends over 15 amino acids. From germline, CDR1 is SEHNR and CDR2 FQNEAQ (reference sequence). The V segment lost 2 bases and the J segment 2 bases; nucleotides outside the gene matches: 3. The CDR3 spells CASSLSGGTQETQYF. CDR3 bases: TGTGCCAGCAGCTTAAGCGGGGGGACTCAAGAGACCCAGTACTTC. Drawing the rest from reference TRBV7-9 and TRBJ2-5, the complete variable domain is DTGVSQNPRHKITKRGQNVTFRCDPISEHNRLYWYRQTLGQGPEFLTYFQNEAQLEKSRLLSDRFSAERPKGSFSTLEIQRTEQGDSAMYLCASSLSGGTQETQYFGPGTRLLVL.

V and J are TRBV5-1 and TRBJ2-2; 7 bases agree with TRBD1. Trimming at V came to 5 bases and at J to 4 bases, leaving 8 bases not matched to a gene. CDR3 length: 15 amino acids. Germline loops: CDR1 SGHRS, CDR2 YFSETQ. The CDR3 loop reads CASSSTGTATGELFF. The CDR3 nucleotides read TGCGCCAGCAGTTCTACCGGGACAGCCACCGGGGAGCTGTTTTTT.

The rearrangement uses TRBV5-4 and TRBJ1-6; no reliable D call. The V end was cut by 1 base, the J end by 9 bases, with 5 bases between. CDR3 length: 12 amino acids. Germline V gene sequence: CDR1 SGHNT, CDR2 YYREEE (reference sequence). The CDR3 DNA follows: TGTGCCAGCAGCTTGTGGCTTTCACCCCTCCACTTT. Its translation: CASSLWLSPLHF.

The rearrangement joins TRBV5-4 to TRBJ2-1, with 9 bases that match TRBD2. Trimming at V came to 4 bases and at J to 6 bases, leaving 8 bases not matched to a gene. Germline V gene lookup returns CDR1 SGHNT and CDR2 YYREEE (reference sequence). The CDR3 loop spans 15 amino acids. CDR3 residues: CASSARVAGANEQFF. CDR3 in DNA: TGTGCCAGCAGCGCTAGAGTAGCGGGAGCCAATGAGCAGTTCTTC. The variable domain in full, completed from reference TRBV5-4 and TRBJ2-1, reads ETGVTQSPTHLIKTRGQQVTLRCSSQSGHNTVSWYQQALGQGPQFIFQYYREEENGRGNFPPRFSGLQFPNYSSELNVNALELDDSALYLCASSARVAGANEQFFGPGTRLTVL.